The 9 T cell receptor beta chains listed next were all sequenced from one sample in a study of T cells after yellow fever vaccination. TCRdb used MiXCR to reprocess the 5' RACE reads, holding one entry per CDR3 protein. The sample yields under 600,000 distinct CDR3 sequences, roughly 22% seen once. Specimen: PBMCs, collected roughly 20 days after the first yellow fever vaccination. Receptor source: a man younger than 30 who received the YFV17D yellow fever vaccine.

V usage is TRBV11-2 and J usage is TRBJ2-3; tentatively, D is TRBD2 (6 bases). Germline CDR1 reads SGHAT; CDR2 reads FQNNGV. The germline V and J ends were trimmed by 0 bases and 2 bases, with 15 bases remaining between them. CDR3 length: 17 residues. CDR3 DNA sequence: TGTGCCAGCAGCTTAGACTTTGCGGCGGGGATCACAGATACGCAGTATTTT. Protein product: CASSLDFAAGITDTQYF.

The chain carries TRBV7-9 and TRBJ1-2; D is unresolved. V shed 1 base and J shed 5 bases, with 14 bases lying between them. The CDR3 runs to 15 residues. CDR1 is SEHNR, CDR2 FQNEAQ, per germline (reference sequence). CDR3 loop: CASSLGSAGVYGYTF. CDR3 in DNA: TGTGCCAGCAGCTTAGGGTCAGCGGGAGTATATGGCTACACCTTC.

The gene calls are TRBV12-3 or TRBV12-4 and TRBJ2-3, with 9 bases aligning to TRBD2. The CDR3 loop spans 16 amino acids. The ends lost 7 bases at V and 5 bases at J; junction bases unmatched: 13. The CDR3 loop reads CASTTRPSGAGDTQYF. The CDR3 bases are TGTGCCAGCACCACCCGGCCTAGCGGGGCGGGAGATACGCAGTATTTT.

This clonotype was counted between two and nine times. The rearrangement links TRBV4-2 to TRBJ2-3, with 9 bases identical to TRBD2. The CDR3 is 17 amino acids. Per germline, CDR1 LGHNA and CDR2 YNFKEQ. V shed 0 bases, J shed 2 bases, and the junction held 6 bases outside the gene matches. The CDR3 nucleotides read TGTGCCAGCAGCCAAGATAGAAGCGGGGGGCCCACAGATACGCAGTATTTT. It is translated as CASSQDRSGGPTDTQYF.

This clonotype has at least ten counts. This chain connects TRBV5-4 to TRBJ2-2; the D call may be TRBD1 or TRBD2 (6 bases each). This CDR3 spans 13 amino acids. V lost 4 bases to trimming and J lost 5 bases, with 9 bases between them. Germline V gene sequence: CDR1 SGHNT, CDR2 YYREEE (reference sequence). In DNA form, the CDR3 reads TGTGCCAGCAGCAGGGGGGAGACCGGGGAGCTGTTTTTT. As protein: CASSRGETGELFF.

V usage is TRBV3-1 and J usage is TRBJ2-1, with 7 positions matching TRBD1. Germline V lookup: CDR1 LGHDT, CDR2 YNNKEL (reference sequence). V dropped 4 bases and J dropped 0; count of bases not matched to a gene: 12. CDR3 length: 18 amino acids. Written as DNA, the CDR3 is TGTGCCAGCAGCCTCGGTTGGGGACAGAGGAGCTCCTACAATGAGCAGTTCTTC. Its protein product is CASSLGWGQRSSYNEQFF.

This clonotype was detected a few times. V is TRBV2 and J is TRBJ2-2; D unresolved. The CDR3 consists of 11 residues. The ends were cut back, 8 bases at V and 6 bases at J, with 7 bases in the middle. Germline V gene sequence: CDR1 SNHLY, CDR2 FYNNEI. The CDR3, as DNA: TGTGCCAGCCGCCGGGCCGGGGAGCTGTTTTTT. Translating gives CASRRAGELFF.

This chain uses TRBV5-1 with TRBJ1-1; D is uncertain. Deletions cut 5 bases from V and 1 base from J, with 9 bases between. CDR3 length: 13 amino acids. Germline V gives CDR1 SGHRS, CDR2 YFSETQ. CDR3: CASRQYQNTEAFF. Here the CDR3 DNA reads TGCGCCAGCAGACAGTACCAGAACACTGAAGCTTTCTTT.

Written as DNA, the CDR3 is TGTGCCAGCAGGTCACAACAGGGCACTGAAGCTTTCTTT. Protein product: CASRSQQGTEAFF. The J gene is TRBJ1-1, the V gene TRBV12-3 or TRBV12-4; D perhaps matches TRBD1 (6 bases). CDR3 length: 13 residues. The V and J ends lost 6 bases and 4 bases respectively, with 12 bases between them.